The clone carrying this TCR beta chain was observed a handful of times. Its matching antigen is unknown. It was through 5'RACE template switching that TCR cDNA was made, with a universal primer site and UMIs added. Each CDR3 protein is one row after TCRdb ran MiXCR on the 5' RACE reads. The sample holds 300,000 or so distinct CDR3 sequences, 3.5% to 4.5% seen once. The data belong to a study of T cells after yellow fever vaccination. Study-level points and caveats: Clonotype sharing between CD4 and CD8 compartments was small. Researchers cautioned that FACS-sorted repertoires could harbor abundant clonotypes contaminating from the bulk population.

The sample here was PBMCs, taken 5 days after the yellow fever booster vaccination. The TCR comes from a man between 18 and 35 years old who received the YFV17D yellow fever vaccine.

The DNA for the CDR3 is TGTGCCAGCAGCGCGCAAAATGATCCGGGACAGGAGTTCTTC. Translating gives CASSAQNDPGQEFF. The V gene is TRBV7-6, the J gene TRBJ2-1, with 8 bases identical to TRBD1. This CDR3 contains 14 residues. The germline gives CDR1 SGHVS, CDR2 FNYEAQ. The V and J ends lost 5 bases and 14 bases, in that order; junction bases with no gene match: 14.